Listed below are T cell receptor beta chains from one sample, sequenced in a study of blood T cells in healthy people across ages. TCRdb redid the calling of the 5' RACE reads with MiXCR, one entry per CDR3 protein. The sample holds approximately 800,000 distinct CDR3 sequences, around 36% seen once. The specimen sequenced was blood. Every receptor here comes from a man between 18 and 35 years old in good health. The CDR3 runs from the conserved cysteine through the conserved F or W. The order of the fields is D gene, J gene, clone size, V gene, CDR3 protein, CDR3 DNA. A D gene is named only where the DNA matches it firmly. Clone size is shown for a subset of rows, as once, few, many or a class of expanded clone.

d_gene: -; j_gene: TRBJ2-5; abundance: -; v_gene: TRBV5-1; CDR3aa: CASSASGEQYF; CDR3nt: TGCGCCAGCAGCGCCTCGGGGGAGCAGTACTTC
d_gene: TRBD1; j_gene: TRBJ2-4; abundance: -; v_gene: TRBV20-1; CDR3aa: CSARQGGRAKNIQYF; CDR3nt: TGCAGTGCTCGACAGGGTGGACGGGCCAAAAACATTCAGTACTTC
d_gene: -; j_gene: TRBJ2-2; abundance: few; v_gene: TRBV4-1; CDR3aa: CASSQREGLGTGELFF; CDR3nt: TGCGCCAGCAGCCAGCGTGAGGGGTTGGGGACCGGGGAGCTGTTTTTT
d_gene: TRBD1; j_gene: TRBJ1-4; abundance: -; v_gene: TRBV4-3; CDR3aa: CASSQDRAPGGEKLFF; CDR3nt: TGCGCCAGCAGCCAAGATCGCGCGCCAGGGGGTGAAAAACTGTTTTTT
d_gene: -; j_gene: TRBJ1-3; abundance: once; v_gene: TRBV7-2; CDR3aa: CASSLGGESSSGNTIYF; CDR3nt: TGTGCCAGCAGCTTAGGTGGAGAAAGCAGCTCTGGAAACACCATATATTTT
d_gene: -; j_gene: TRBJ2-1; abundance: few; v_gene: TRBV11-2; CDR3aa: CASRDPGRVYNEQFF; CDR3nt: TGTGCCAGCAGAGACCCGGGCCGGGTCTACAATGAGCAGTTCTTC
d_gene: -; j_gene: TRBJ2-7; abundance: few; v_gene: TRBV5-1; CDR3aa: CASSLASRHSIYEQYF; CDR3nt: TGCGCCAGCAGCTTGGCCTCACGACATAGCATATACGAGCAGTACTTC
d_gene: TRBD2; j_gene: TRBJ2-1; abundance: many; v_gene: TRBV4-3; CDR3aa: CASSHNGGASYNEQFF; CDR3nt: TGCGCCAGCAGCCATAACGGGGGGGCTTCCTACAATGAGCAGTTCTTC
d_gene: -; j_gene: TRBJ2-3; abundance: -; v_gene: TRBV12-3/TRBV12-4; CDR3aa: CASSPPAGYTDTQYF; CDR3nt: TGTGCCAGCAGTCCCCCCGCGGGGTACACAGATACGCAGTATTTT
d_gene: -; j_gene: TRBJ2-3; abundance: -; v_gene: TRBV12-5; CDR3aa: CASGLSSTAADTQYF; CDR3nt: TGTGCTAGTGGTTTGTCCTCGACCGCGGCAGATACGCAGTATTTT
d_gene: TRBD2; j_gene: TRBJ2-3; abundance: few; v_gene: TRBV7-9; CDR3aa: CASSSTSGGDADTQYF; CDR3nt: TGTGCCAGCAGCTCGACTAGCGGGGGGGACGCAGATACGCAGTATTTT
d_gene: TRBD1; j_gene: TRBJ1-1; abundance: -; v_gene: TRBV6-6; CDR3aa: CASSAPGQGAHTEAFF; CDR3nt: TGTGCCAGTTCCGCCCCGGGACAGGGGGCGCACACTGAAGCTTTCTTT
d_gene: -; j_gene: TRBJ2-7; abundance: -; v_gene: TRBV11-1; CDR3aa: CASSSPRAGYEQYF; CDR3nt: TGTGCCAGCAGTTCCCCTCGGGCCGGCTACGAGCAGTACTTC
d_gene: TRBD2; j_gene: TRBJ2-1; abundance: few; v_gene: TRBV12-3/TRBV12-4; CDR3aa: CASGSGGSLDEQFF; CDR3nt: TGTGCCAGCGGTAGCGGGGGTTCTCTCGATGAGCAGTTCTTC
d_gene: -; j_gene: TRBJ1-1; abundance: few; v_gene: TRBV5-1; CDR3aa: CASSDGRRGTEAFF; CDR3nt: TGCGCCAGCAGCGATGGACGGAGGGGGACTGAAGCTTTCTTT
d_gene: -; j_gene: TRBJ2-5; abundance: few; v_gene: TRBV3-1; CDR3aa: CASSPGMKGETQYF; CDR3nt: TGTGCCAGCAGCCCCGGGATGAAGGGCGAGACCCAGTACTTC
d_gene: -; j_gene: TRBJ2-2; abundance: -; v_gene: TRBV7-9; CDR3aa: CASSFPGRLKNTGELFF; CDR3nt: TGTGCCAGCAGCTTCCCGGGGCGGCTGAAGAACACCGGGGAGCTGTTTTTT
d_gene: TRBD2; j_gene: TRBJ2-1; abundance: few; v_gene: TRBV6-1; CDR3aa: CASRAGTSFYNEQFF; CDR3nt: TGTGCCAGCAGAGCCGGGACTAGTTTTTACAATGAGCAGTTCTTC
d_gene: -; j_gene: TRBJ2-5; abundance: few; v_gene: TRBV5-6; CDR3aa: CASSTPTEETQYF; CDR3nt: TGTGCCAGCAGCACCCCGACAGAAGAGACCCAGTACTTC
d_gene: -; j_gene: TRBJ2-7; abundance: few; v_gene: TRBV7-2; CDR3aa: CASSLQGVGEQYF; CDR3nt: TGTGCCAGCAGCTTACAGGGAGTGGGTGAGCAGTACTTC
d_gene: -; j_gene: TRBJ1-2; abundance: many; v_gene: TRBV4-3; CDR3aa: CASSQEALYYSYGYTF; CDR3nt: TGCGCCAGCAGCCAAGAAGCCCTATACTATAGCTATGGCTACACCTTC
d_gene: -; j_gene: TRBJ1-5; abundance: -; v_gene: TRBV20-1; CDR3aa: CSAGQEHQPQHF; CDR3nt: TGCAGTGCTGGGCAGGAACATCAGCCCCAGCATTTT